Following are 19 T cell receptor beta chains from one sample sequenced in a study of blood T cell repertoires in COVID-19. Libraries were prepared by immunoSEQ multiplex PCR; TCRdb keeps only in-frame clonotypes and omits some of them. The sample lists about 50,000 clones; under 95% were seen once. Sequenced sample: peripheral blood. The receptors come from a human donor in a cohort sampled during active COVID-19.

The chain links TRBV9 to TRBJ2-7, with 9 nucleotides matching TRBD2. Unmatched junction bases numbered 6, after V lost 3 bases and J lost 2 bases. This CDR3 contains 15 residues. The germline CDR1 and CDR2 sequences are SGDLS and YYNGEE. The CDR3: CASSETSGGAYEQYV. In nucleotides, the CDR3 is TGTGCCAGCAGCGAGACTAGCGGAGGGGCCTACGAGCAGTACGTC.

The rearrangement uses TRBV7-9 and TRBJ1-1; D gene ambiguous. The V end was cut by 6 bases, the J end by 0 bases, with 8 bases between. The CDR3 runs to 13 residues. The V gene's germline CDR1 is SEHNR and CDR2 FQNEAQ (reference sequence). The CDR3 coding sequence is TGTGCCAGCAGTATCAGGTTGAACACTGAAGCTTTCTTT. It encodes CASSIRLNTEAFF.

The chain recombines TRBV28 with TRBJ2-5; D is uncertain. Trimming took off 2 bases at V and 1 base at J, with 8 bases between the two ends. The germline V gene encodes CDR1 MDHEN and CDR2 SYDVKM. This CDR3 spans 14 amino acids. CDR3 bases: TGTGCCAGCAGTTTAGCCAGTCTCCAAGAGACCCAGTACTTC. It specifies CASSLASLQETQYF.

The rearrangement uses TRBV19 and TRBJ2-3; TRBD2 aligns across 12 bases. The ends lost 1 base at V and 4 bases at J; junction bases unmatched: 6. Germline V gene sequence: CDR1 LNHDA, CDR2 SQIVND (reference sequence). CDR3 size: 17 residues. The CDR3 region has the DNA TGTGCCAGTAGTATAGGTGTCCTAGCGGGAGGGGCAGATACGCAGTATTTT. Its translation is CASSIGVLAGGADTQYF.

The J gene is TRBJ2-7, the V gene TRBV18, with D perhaps TRBD2 (5 bases). CDR1 and CDR2 (germline): KGHSH, LQKENI. The CDR3 consists of 16 residues. V gave up 2 bases and J gave up 2 bases, with 16 bases separating them. The chain's CDR3 is CASSPWVRVGAYEQYF. The CDR3 DNA reads TGTGCCAGCTCACCATGGGTGAGGGTGGGCGCCTACGAGCAGTACTTC.

The chain has TRBV4-2 and TRBJ2-3; D may be TRBD1 (7 bases). CDR1 is LGHNA, CDR2 YNFKEQ, per germline. Trimming shortened V by 1 base and J by 6 bases, and 14 bases separated the two germline ends. There are 15 residues in the CDR3. CDR3 amino acids: CASSQGAEGADTQYF. The CDR3 region has the DNA TGTGCCAGCAGCCAAGGAGCGGAGGGGGCCGATACGCAGTATTTT.

This clone is a singleton in its sample. This rearrangement joins TRBV10-3 to TRBJ1-2; D gene unclear. The V gene's germline CDR1 is ENHRY and CDR2 SYGVKD. V shed 0 bases and J shed 6 bases, with 11 bases lying between them. The CDR3 runs to 14 residues. In DNA form, the CDR3 reads TGTGCCATCAGTGAGTCAGATGGTCGCGATGGCTACACCTTC. It yields the protein CAISESDGRDGYTF.

The rearrangement joins TRBV18 to TRBJ2-7; TRBD2 matches at 10 bases. The J segment lost 1 base and the V segment lost 1 base, leaving 10 bases of the junction unmatched. Per the germline V gene, CDR1 is KGHSH and CDR2 is LQKENI. There are 18 residues in the CDR3. The CDR3 loop reads CASSPQASGSSRSYEQYV. The CDR3 nucleotides are TGTGCCAGCTCACCACAGGCTAGCGGGAGTTCCCGTTCCTACGAGCAGTACGTC.

V is TRBV12-3 or TRBV12-4 and J is TRBJ2-7, with a weak D call TRBD2 (5 bases). The V gene lost 3 bases and the J gene lost 2 bases, with 5 bases spanning the gap. CDR3 length: 12 amino acids. The CDR3 DNA is TGTGCCAGCAGTTTCGGGACCTACGAGCAGTACGTC. Its protein product is CASSFGTYEQYV.

By frequency in the sample, this clone is medium-sized. The chain recombines TRBV7-2 with TRBJ2-1, with 9 bases lining up with TRBD2. The CDR3 has 18 residues. Germline V gene lookup returns CDR1 SGHTA and CDR2 FQGNSA. V shed 2 bases and J 4 bases; nucleotides not matched to a gene: 12. Written as DNA, the CDR3 is TGTGCCAGCAGCTTAAATCGTCGACTAGCGGTCCTATACAATGAGCAGTTCTTC. As protein: CASSLNRRLAVLYNEQFF.

This clone was counted only a few times. The rearrangement links TRBV2 to TRBJ1-5, with a weak D call TRBD1 (5 bases). Trimming cost V 3 bases and J 0 bases, with 9 bases left between them. The length of the CDR3 is 15 residues. Germline V lookup: CDR1 SNHLY, CDR2 FYNNEI. The CDR3: CASSEGQISNQPQHF. The CDR3 DNA reads TGTGCCAGCAGTGAGGGGCAGATTAGCAATCAGCCCCAGCATTTT.

The chain carries TRBV19 and TRBJ1-1; D is undetermined. The CDR3 consists of 15 residues. Germline V gene sequence: CDR1 LNHDA, CDR2 SQIVND (reference sequence). Trimming left V 5 bases short and J 1 base short, with 14 bases between. The CDR3 DNA is TGTGCCAGTAGTCCCCTCCAGAACGCGAACACTGAAGCTTTCTTT. This sequence encodes CASSPLQNANTEAFF. The full variable domain, rest sourced from reference TRBV19 and TRBJ1-1, is DGGITQSPKYLFRKEGQNVTLSCEQNLNHDAMYWYRQDPGQGLRLIYYSQIVNDFQKGDIAEGYSVSREKKESFPLTVTSAQKNPTAFYLCASSPLQNANTEAFFGQGTRLTVV.

This rearrangement joins TRBV6-5 to TRBJ1-1; D gene ambiguous. V lost 7 bases and J lost 8, with 8 bases in between. This CDR3 is 10 amino acids long. CDR1 is MNHEY, CDR2 SVGAGI, per germline. Written as DNA, the CDR3 is TGTGCCAGCATGGCAGGAGAAGCTTTCTTT. This translates into CASMAGEAFF.

The V call is TRBV10-1, the J call TRBJ2-1; 11 bases are a match to TRBD2. The junction had 0 bases not matched to a gene; V was cut back by 3 bases and J by 2 bases. Germline CDR1 WNHNN, CDR2 SYGVQD (reference sequence). CDR3 size: 15 residues. The CDR3 bases are TGCGCCAGCAGTGAACTAGCGGGAGCCTACAATGAGCAGTTCTTC. Amino acids: CASSELAGAYNEQFF.

The V call is TRBV19, the J call TRBJ2-6; possibly TRBD1 for D (6 bases). CDR1 and CDR2 (germline): LNHDA, SQIVND (reference sequence). The CDR3 contains 17 residues. Trimming took off 3 bases at V and 0 bases at J, with 12 bases between the two ends. CDR3 sequence (DNA): TGTGCCAGTAGTATGGGGATCAGGGGCTCTGGGGCCAACGTCCTGACTTTC. Protein: CASSMGIRGSGANVLTF.

V and J are TRBV12-5 and TRBJ2-2; TRBD1 agrees at 9 bases. V shed 4 bases, J shed 0 bases, and the junction held 12 bases outside the gene matches. CDR3 length: 19 amino acids. Germline assignment: CDR1 LGHNT and CDR2 FRNRAP. CDR3 sequence: CASGSNIVRTGANTGELFF. The CDR3 nucleotides are TGTGCTAGTGGTTCGAATATTGTCCGGACAGGGGCGAACACCGGGGAGCTGTTTTTT.

This clone has a single count. The gene calls are TRBV15 and TRBJ2-7; 9 bases agree with TRBD1. Germline lookup yields CDR1 LNHNV and CDR2 YYDKDF (reference sequence). The CDR3 is made up of 16 amino acids. Trimming at V came to 1 base and at J to 3 bases, leaving 7 bases not matched to a gene. The CDR3 loop is CATSRGTGQGGYEQYF. For the CDR3, the DNA is TGTGCCACCAGCAGAGGAACGGGACAGGGTGGCTACGAGCAGTACTTC.

V gene TRBV27 combines with J gene TRBJ2-7; weak D call: TRBD2 (5 bases). In germline, CDR1 is MNHEY, CDR2 SMNVEV (reference sequence). V was cut by 5 bases and J by 2 bases, with 16 bases left in between. This CDR3 comprises 15 residues. The CDR3 reads CASSNLRTPPYEQYF. CDR3 DNA: TGTGCCAGCAGTAACCTTAGGACTCCCCCCTACGAGCAGTACTTC.

The chain is built from TRBV6-5 and TRBJ1-2; no clear D. The V end was cut by 4 bases, the J end by 2 bases, with 8 bases between. The CDR3 consists of 13 residues. Germline V gives CDR1 MNHEY, CDR2 SVGAGI. CDR3 protein: CASSLTGNYGYTF. The DNA for the CDR3 is TGTGCCAGCAGTTTGACTGGAAACTATGGCTACACCTTC.